This TCR beta chain is drawn from a study of shared clonotypes between healthy human individuals. This clone was seen once. TCRdb's table, derived via immunoSEQ multiplex PCR, lists solely in-frame clones and lacks some. The data show about 710,000 clones, 72% seen once. The sequence came from a woman in her twenties or thirties in good health. Sequencing was done on a sample of memory CD4+ T cells sorted from blood. Documented subset: CD45RA-negative fraction.

As DNA, the CDR3 is TGTGCCAGTAGTAAAACACATTCCGGGACGGTCGACTATGGCTACACCTTC. Protein product: CASSKTHSGTVDYGYTF. This chain connects TRBV19 to TRBJ1-2; tentatively, D is TRBD1 (5 bases). The CDR3 length is 17 residues. The germline V gene encodes CDR1 LNHDA and CDR2 SQIVND (reference sequence). V lost 4 bases to trimming and J lost 3 bases, with 21 bases between them.